Listed below are T cell receptor beta chains from one sample, sequenced in a study of cytomegalovirus exposure and HLA in healthy donors. TCRdb's table, derived via immunoSEQ multiplex PCR, lists solely in-frame clones and lacks some. The sample shows under 200,000 clones, around four fifths of them seen only once. The sample taken for sequencing was PBMCs. The receptors were gathered from a woman aged 18-29 years in good health and CMV-seronegative. CDR3s include the opening cysteine and the closing phenylalanine or tryptophan. D genes are given only for firm matches. For some rows the clone size is stated as once, few or many, or as a class when expanded; others skip it.

j_gene	v_gene	d_gene	len	abundance	CDR3aa	CDR3nt
TRBJ1-6	TRBV6-1	-	14	once	CASSLQVTNSPLHF	TGTGCCAGCAGTCTACAGGTTACCAATTCACCCCTCCACTTT
TRBJ2-7	TRBV11-2	-	15	-	CASSFTDREDYEQYF	TGTGCCAGCAGCTTCACCGACAGGGAGGACTACGAGCAGTACTTC
TRBJ2-6	TRBV18	-	18	-	CASSPRDVGSSGANVLTF	TGTGCCAGCTCACCACGGGATGTGGGGAGCTCTGGGGCCAACGTCCTGACTTTC
TRBJ1-4	TRBV2	-	16	-	CASSDPGRATNEKLFF	TGTGCCAGCAGTGACCCCGGGAGGGCAACTAATGAAAAACTGTTTTTT
TRBJ2-3	TRBV5-1	TRBD2	14	-	CASSWGGATDTQYF	TGCGCCAGCAGCTGGGGAGGGGCAACAGATACGCAGTATTTT
TRBJ1-1	TRBV27	-	14	-	CASSPGVVNTEAFF	TGTGCCAGCAGTCCCGGTGTCGTGAACACTGAAGCTTTCTTT
TRBJ2-3	TRBV7-3	TRBD2	15	-	CASSSSGGSADTQYF	TGTGCCAGCAGCTCAAGCGGGGGGTCTGCAGATACGCAGTATTTT
TRBJ2-3	TRBV19	TRBD2	13	-	CASSITSADTQYF	TGTGCCAGTAGTATCACTAGCGCCGATACGCAGTATTTT
TRBJ2-1	TRBV28	TRBD1	17	-	CASSPPRGQGLGYEQFF	TGTGCCAGCAGTCCCCCCAGGGGGCAGGGCCTTGGGTATGAGCAGTTCTTC
TRBJ2-7	TRBV6-1	-	14	-	CASNPRGRLYEQYF	TGTGCCAGCAACCCAAGGGGCAGGTTATACGAGCAGTACTTC
TRBJ2-7	TRBV27	TRBD1	15	-	CASSLRGQGHYEQYF	TGTGCCAGCAGTTTACGCGGACAGGGGCACTACGAGCAGTACTTC
TRBJ1-1	TRBV9	-	15	-	CASSVFGGKNTEAFF	TGTGCCAGCAGCGTATTTGGAGGGAAGAACACTGAAGCTTTCTTT
TRBJ2-7	TRBV6-5	-	14	-	CASSRDGRGYEQYF	TGTGCCAGCAGTAGGGACGGCAGGGGCTACGAGCAGTACTTC
TRBJ2-7	TRBV29-1	-	11	-	CSVGDNYEQYF	TGCAGCGTTGGGGACAACTACGAGCAGTACTTC
TRBJ2-1	TRBV4-1	-	17	-	CASSPRSTPRGYNEQFF	TGCGCCAGCAGCCCCCGATCGACCCCGAGGGGGTACAATGAGCAGTTCTTC
TRBJ1-2	TRBV28	-	12	-	CASSDSSYGYTF	TGTGCCAGCAGTGACAGTTCCTATGGCTACACCTTC
TRBJ2-3	TRBV5-1	-	15	-	CASSLEGPTTDTQYF	TGCGCCAGCAGCTTGGAGGGGCCGACTACAGATACGCAGTATTTT
TRBJ2-1	TRBV28	TRBD1	16	-	CASRPTGTGGFDEQFF	TGTGCCAGCAGACCAACGGGGACAGGGGGTTTCGATGAGCAGTTCTTC
TRBJ2-7	TRBV18	-	15	-	CASSPDPGALAVIYF	TGTGCCAGCTCACCAGATCCGGGGGCCCTAGCGGTTATTTACTTC
TRBJ2-1	TRBV5-1	-	15	-	CASSLDGQNYNEQFF	TGCGCCAGCAGCTTGGATGGACAGAACTACAATGAGCAGTTCTTC
TRBJ1-2	TRBV28	TRBD1	14	-	CASSAPGQGEGYTF	TGTGCCAGCAGTGCACCGGGACAGGGTGAGGGCTACACCTTC
TRBJ1-6	TRBV7-6	-	18	-	CASSLEPARVSYNSLLHF	TGTGCCAGCAGCTTAGAACCAGCGCGAGTATCCTATAATTCACTCCTCCACTTT
TRBJ1-5	TRBV6-5	-	14	-	CASSDIQGNQPQHF	TGTGCCAGCAGTGATATACAGGGTAATCAGCCCCAGCATTTT
TRBJ2-1	TRBV5-5	TRBD2	15	-	CASSFAGAGVYEQFF	TGTGCCAGCAGCTTTGCCGGGGCGGGAGTCTATGAGCAGTTCTTC
TRBJ2-5	TRBV2	-	11	few	CASTSYGTQYF	TGTGCCAGCACTAGCTACGGGACCCAGTACTTC